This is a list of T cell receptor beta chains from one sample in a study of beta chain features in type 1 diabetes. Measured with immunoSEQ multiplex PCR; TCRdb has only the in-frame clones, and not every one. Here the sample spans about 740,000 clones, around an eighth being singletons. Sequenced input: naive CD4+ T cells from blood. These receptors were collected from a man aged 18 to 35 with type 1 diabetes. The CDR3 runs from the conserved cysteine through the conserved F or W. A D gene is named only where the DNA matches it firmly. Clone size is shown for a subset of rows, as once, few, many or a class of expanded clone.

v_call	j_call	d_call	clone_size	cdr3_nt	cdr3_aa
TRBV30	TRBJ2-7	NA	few	TGTGCCTGGAGCAAAACCGAGCCCTACGAGCAGTACTTC	CAWSKTEPYEQYF
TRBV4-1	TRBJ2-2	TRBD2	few	TGCGCCAGCAGCCAAGACAAAGGACTAGCCACGAACACCGGGGAGCTGTTTTTT	CASSQDKGLATNTGELFF
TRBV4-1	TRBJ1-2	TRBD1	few	TGCGCCAGCAGCCAAGTAGAGGCACAGGGGGCGGCTGGTGGCTACACCTTC	CASSQVEAQGAAGGYTF
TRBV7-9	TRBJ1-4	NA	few	TGTGCCAGCAGTCTGGGGGACGCTGCAACTAATGAAAAACTGTTTTTT	CASSLGDAATNEKLFF
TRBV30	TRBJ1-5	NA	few	TGTGCCTGGAGTGGACAGGCCCAGGGGACCCAGCATTTT	CAWSGQAQGTQHF
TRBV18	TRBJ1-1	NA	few	TGTGCCAGCTCACCCACCGGTTCTTGGGGCTCGGCTGAAGCTTTCTTT	CASSPTGSWGSAEAFF
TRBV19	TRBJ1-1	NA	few	TGTGCCAGTAGTATGGCGGGGCCTAACACTGAAGCTTTCTTT	CASSMAGPNTEAFF
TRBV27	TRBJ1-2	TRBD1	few	TGTGCCAGCAGTTTGGGGGACAGGGGGCTGGATGGCTACACCTTC	CASSLGDRGLDGYTF
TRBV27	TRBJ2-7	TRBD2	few	TGTGCCAGTAGACTTTTTAGCGGGGACCGCTCCTACGAGCAGTACTTC	CASRLFSGDRSYEQYF
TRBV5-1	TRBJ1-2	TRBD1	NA	TGCGCCAGCAGCTTCGGGACAGGAACCTATGGCTACACCTTC	CASSFGTGTYGYTF
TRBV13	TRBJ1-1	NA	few	TGTGCCAGCAGCCCCACCATCGGGGGGGAAGCTTTCTTT	CASSPTIGGEAFF
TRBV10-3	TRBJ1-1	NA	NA	TGTGCCATCAGTGAGTGGGGTCAATGGAACACTGAAGCTTTCTTT	CAISEWGQWNTEAFF
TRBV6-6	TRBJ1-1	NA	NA	TGTGCCAGCAGTTACCAAACAGGTAACACTGAAGCTTTCTTT	CASSYQTGNTEAFF
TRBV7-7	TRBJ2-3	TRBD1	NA	TGTGCCAGCAGCCAAGGACAGGCCAGCACAGATACGCAGTATTTT	CASSQGQASTDTQYF
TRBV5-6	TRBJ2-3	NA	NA	TGTGCCAGCAGCCGTGACCAGGGGGATACGCAGTATTTT	CASSRDQGDTQYF
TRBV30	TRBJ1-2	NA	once	TGTGCCTGGAGTGCAGGGGACGAAGGGTTCTATGGCTACACCTTC	CAWSAGDEGFYGYTF
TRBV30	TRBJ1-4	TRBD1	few	TGTGCCTGGGCCGGGACAGGGGGGGAAAAACTGTTTTTT	CAWAGTGGEKLFF
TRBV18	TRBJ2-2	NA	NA	TGTGCCAGCTCACTCATTTCCAGGACATTTCCTCCAGGGGAGCTGTTTTTT	CASSLISRTFPPGELFF
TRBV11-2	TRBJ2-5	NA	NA	TGTGCCAGCAGCTTAGTGAGGGGAGAGACCCAGTACTTC	CASSLVRGETQYF
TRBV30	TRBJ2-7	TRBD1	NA	TGTGCCTGGAGCACCGGGACAGGGGGATCGTACGAGCAGTACTTC	CAWSTGTGGSYEQYF
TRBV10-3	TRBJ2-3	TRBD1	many	TGTGCCATCACCTCTGACAGGGGCCTGACAGATACGCAGTATTTT	CAITSDRGLTDTQYF
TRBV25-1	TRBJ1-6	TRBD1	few	TGTGCCAGCAGTGAATTAGACAGGGGGCTTTCACCCCTCCACTTT	CASSELDRGLSPLHF
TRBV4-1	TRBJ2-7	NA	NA	TGCGCCAGCAGCCAAAAATATGCAGGGGACTACGAGCAGTACTTC	CASSQKYAGDYEQYF
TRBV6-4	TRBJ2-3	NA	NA	TGTGCCAGCTCGCTAGGGGCCACAGATACGCAGTATTTT	CASSLGATDTQYF
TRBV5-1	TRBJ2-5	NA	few	TGCGCCAGCAGCTTGGGGACAGTCCAAGATGGGACCCAGTACTTC	CASSLGTVQDGTQYF
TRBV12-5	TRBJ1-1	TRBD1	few	TGTGCTAGTGATGGGAGACAGGGGATCACTGAAGCTTTCTTT	CASDGRQGITEAFF
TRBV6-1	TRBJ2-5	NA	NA	TGTGCCAGCAGTTGGACAGACTCCCTAGAGACCCAGTACTTC	CASSWTDSLETQYF
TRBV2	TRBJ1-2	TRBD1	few	TGTGCCAGCAGTTCCCGGACAGGCTCTATGCATGGCTACACCTTC	CASSSRTGSMHGYTF
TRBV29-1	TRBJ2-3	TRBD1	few	TGCAGCGTTGATTCCGACAGGGGAGGAGGCACAGATACGCAGTATTTT	CSVDSDRGGGTDTQYF
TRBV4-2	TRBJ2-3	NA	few	TGTGCCAGCAGCCAAGATCTCGGCAGCTTAGCGGATACGCAGTATTTT	CASSQDLGSLADTQYF
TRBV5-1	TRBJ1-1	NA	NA	TGCGCCAGCAGCTTGCGGGGCGGGGCTGAAGCTTTCTTT	CASSLRGGAEAFF
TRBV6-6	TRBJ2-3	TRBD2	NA	TGTGCCAGCAGTCCCCTCAAGCCTAGCGGGACAGATACGCAGTATTTT	CASSPLKPSGTDTQYF
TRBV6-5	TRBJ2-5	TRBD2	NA	TGTGCCAGCAGTTACACTAGCGGGGGTGGAGAGACCCAGTACTTC	CASSYTSGGGETQYF
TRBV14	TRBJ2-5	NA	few	TGTGCCAGCAGCCAAGCTAACCAAGAGACCCAGTACTTC	CASSQANQETQYF
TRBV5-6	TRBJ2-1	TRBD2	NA	TGTGCCAGCAGATTGAGGACTAGCGGGGGGGCAAATGAGCAGTTCTTC	CASRLRTSGGANEQFF
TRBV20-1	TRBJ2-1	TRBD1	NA	TGCAGTGCTAGTCCGGGACAGGGAATCTTC	CSASPGQGIF
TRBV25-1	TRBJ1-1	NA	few	TGTGCCAGCAGTGAATTCGCCGCAAGAACTGAAGCTTTCTTT	CASSEFAARTEAFF
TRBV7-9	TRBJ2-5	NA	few	TGTGCCAGCAGCCAACAGGGATTCCAAGAGACCCAGTACTTC	CASSQQGFQETQYF
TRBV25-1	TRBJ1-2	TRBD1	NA	TGTGCCAGCAGTGACCCGACAGGGATCTATGGCTACACCTTC	CASSDPTGIYGYTF
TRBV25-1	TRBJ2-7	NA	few	TGTGCCAGCAGTGAATATTTGGATCGGGTCGAGCAGTACTTC	CASSEYLDRVEQYF
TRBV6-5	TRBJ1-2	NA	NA	TGTGCCAGCAGCCGAGACAAGAACTATGGCTACACCTTC	CASSRDKNYGYTF
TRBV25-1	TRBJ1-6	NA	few	TGTGCCAGCAGTGAAGGACACCACACCCTCCACTTT	CASSEGHHTLHF
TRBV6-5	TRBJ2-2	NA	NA	TGTGCCAGCAGCCTCGAACGAATTAACACCGGGGAGCTGTTTTTT	CASSLERINTGELFF
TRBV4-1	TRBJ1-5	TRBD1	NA	TGCGCCAGCAGCCAAGAACAGGGGGTGTTTTCTCAGCCCCAGCATTTT	CASSQEQGVFSQPQHF
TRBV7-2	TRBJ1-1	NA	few	TGTGCCAGCAGCCCGGACAGAATGAACACTGAAGCTTTCTTT	CASSPDRMNTEAFF
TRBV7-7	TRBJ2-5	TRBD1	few	TGTGCTAGCAGCTTAGACAGGGAGGAGACCCAGTACTTC	CASSLDREETQYF
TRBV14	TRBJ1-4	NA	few	TGTGCCAGCAGCCCCACCCGGACCGAAAAACTGTTTTTT	CASSPTRTEKLFF
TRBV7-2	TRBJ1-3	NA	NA	TGTGCCAGCAGCTTAAACGTTGCAGACCTAGGAAACACCATATATTTT	CASSLNVADLGNTIYF
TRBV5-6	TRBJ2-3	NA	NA	TGTGCCAGCAGCTTGGTGCCAGATACGCAGTATTTT	CASSLVPDTQYF
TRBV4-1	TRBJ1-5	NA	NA	TGCGCCAGCAGCCAAGACGACGGCCATCAGCGCCAGCATTTT	CASSQDDGHQRQHF
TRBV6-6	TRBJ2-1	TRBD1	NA	TGTGCCAGCAGTGGACAGGGCGCGGGGAATGAGCAGTTCTTC	CASSGQGAGNEQFF
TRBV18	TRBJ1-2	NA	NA	TGTGCCAGCTCACCCGCCGGGAGAAGATATGGCTACACCTTC	CASSPAGRRYGYTF
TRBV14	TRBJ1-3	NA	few	TGTGCCAGCAGCCAAGGTCCTGGAAACACCATATATTTT	CASSQGPGNTIYF
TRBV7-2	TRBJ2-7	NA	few	TGTGCCAGCACCGCCCCTACGGCCACCTACGAGCAGTACTTC	CASTAPTATYEQYF
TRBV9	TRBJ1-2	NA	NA	TGTGCCAGCAGCGTAGCCGTTTATGAGGGACAAAACTATGGCTACACCTTC	CASSVAVYEGQNYGYTF
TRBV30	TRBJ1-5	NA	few	TGTGCCTGGGCCCTTGGACGGCCGGTTGACCAGCCCCAGCATTTT	CAWALGRPVDQPQHF
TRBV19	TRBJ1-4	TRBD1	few	TGTGCCAGTAGTATGGGACAGGGGGCAGAAAAACTGTTTTTT	CASSMGQGAEKLFF
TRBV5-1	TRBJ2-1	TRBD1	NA	TGCGCCAGCAGCTCCCGACAGGGAGACAATGAGCAGTTCTTC	CASSSRQGDNEQFF
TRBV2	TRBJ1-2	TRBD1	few	TGTGCCAGCAGTGAAGCGGGACAGGGGTATGGCTACACCTTC	CASSEAGQGYGYTF